A single sample is the source of the 14 T cell receptor beta chains below, sequenced in a study of shared clonotypes between healthy human individuals. Using immunoSEQ multiplex PCR, the repertoire was profiled, and TCRdb retains in-frame clones only, with some absent. The sample includes approximately 2.5 million clones, roughly 93% of them seen just once. Specimen: naive CD4+ T cells from PBMCs. Subset given: CD45RA+ positively selected. Source of these receptors: a man aged 18-30 years in good health. Some clones in this sample may be carry-over from other donors' samples.

The genes are TRBV28 and TRBJ2-4; D unclear. The CDR3 sequence is 14 residues long. V was shortened by 6 bases and J by 2 bases, with 11 bases between the two germline ends. Germline CDR1 reads MDHEN; CDR2 reads SYDVKM. CDR3 DNA: TGTGCCAGCAGACCTCAAGGGCCCAAAAACATTCAGTACTTC. Amino acid sequence: CASRPQGPKNIQYF.

The chain uses TRBV28 and TRBJ1-1, with D uncertain. This CDR3 is built from 13 residues. Per germline, CDR1 MDHEN and CDR2 SYDVKM. The ends were cut back, 6 bases at V and 2 bases at J, with 10 bases in the middle. As DNA, the CDR3 is TGTGCCAGCAGCTCGGTAGGTAACACTGAAGCTTTCTTT. Its translation: CASSSVGNTEAFF.

This sequence joins TRBV6-1 and TRBJ2-1, with TRBD1 as a possible D gene (5 bases). With 0 bases removed from V and 12 bases from J, the gap between germline ends came to 24 bases. The CDR3 sequence is 17 residues long. Germline V gene data show CDR1 as MNHNS and CDR2 as SASEGT. CDR3 amino acids: CASSEALGAGLARAQFF. The DNA of the CDR3 is TGTGCCAGCAGTGAAGCGCTAGGGGCAGGGCTGGCTAGGGCGCAGTTCTTC.

V is TRBV2 and J is TRBJ1-4, with no clear D. The length of the CDR3 is 15 residues. Germline V gene sequence: CDR1 SNHLY, CDR2 FYNNEI. V was clipped by 7 bases and J by 0 bases, with 12 bases between them. The DNA for the CDR3 is TGTGCCAGCACGGGCAGGAGCACAACTAATGAAAAACTGTTTTTT. It codes for CASTGRSTTNEKLFF. The full variable domain, completed using reference TRBV2 and TRBJ1-4, is EPEVTQTPSHQVTQMGQEVILRCVPISNHLYFYWYRQILGQKVEFLVSFYNNEISEKSEIFDDQFSVERPDGSNFTLKIRSTKLEDSAMYFCASTGRSTTNEKLFFGSGTQLSVL.

The J gene is TRBJ1-6, the V gene TRBV4-3; D is unresolved. Between the trimmed V and J ends, which lost 2 bases and 9 bases, there was a span of 20 bases. This CDR3 is built from 17 residues. In germline, CDR1 is LGHNA, CDR2 YSLEER. CDR3: CASSQPAETRVGSPLHF. The CDR3 region has the DNA TGCGCCAGCAGCCAACCGGCGGAAACCCGGGTCGGTTCACCCCTCCACTTT.

V gene TRBV6-6 combines with J gene TRBJ1-1; the match to TRBD1 covers 8 bases. Trimming at V came to 2 bases and at J to 8 bases, leaving 10 bases not matched to a gene. The CDR3 loop spans 15 amino acids. CDR1 is MNHNY and CDR2 is SVGAGI in the germline V gene (reference sequence). The DNA of the CDR3 is TGTGCCAGCAGTTACAGACCGACAGGGGCAGCGGAAGCTTTCTTT. It yields the protein CASSYRPTGAAEAFF.

This chain uses TRBV5-5 with TRBJ1-2; TRBD1 aligns across 8 bases. The CDR3 is 16 amino acids. Losses at the gene ends were 2 bases for V and 8 bases for J; bases not matched to a gene: 14. Germline V CDR1 and CDR2: SGHKS, YYEKEE (reference sequence). The CDR3 DNA sequence: TGTGCCAGCAGCTTATCTCTTGGACAGGGAAGGAGAGGCTACACCTTC. It codes for CASSLSLGQGRRGYTF. Full variable domain (outside the CDR3, taken from reference TRBV5-5 and TRBJ1-2): DAGVTQSPTHLIKTRGQQVTLRCSPISGHKSVSWYQQVLGQGPQFIFQYYEKEERGRGNFPDRFSARQFPNYSSELNVNALLLGDSALYLCASSLSLGQGRRGYTFGSGTRLTVV.

The chain uses TRBV11-3 and TRBJ2-3, with 7 positions matching TRBD2. V was pared by 4 bases and J by 4 bases, with 11 bases of the junction left unmatched. This CDR3 comprises 16 residues. Germline CDR1 is SGHNT and CDR2 is YENEEA. The CDR3 loop reads CASSSPWAGEADTQYF. CDR3 coding DNA: TGTGCCAGCAGCTCCCCTTGGGCGGGAGAAGCAGATACGCAGTATTTT.

This clone was seen just once. The DNA for the CDR3 is TGTGCCAGCAGCCAAGCCTTACTAGCCCTGACGGCAGATACGCAGTATTTT. Encoded protein: CASSQALLALTADTQYF. The gene calls are TRBV4-2 and TRBJ2-3; tentatively, D is TRBD2 (6 bases). Per germline, CDR1 LGHNA and CDR2 YNFKEQ. The CDR3 spans 17 residues. Trimming removed 1 base from V and 4 bases from J, with 18 bases in between.

V and J are TRBV7-9 and TRBJ1-2; a weak D match, TRBD1 (6 bases). Germline lookup yields CDR1 SEHNR and CDR2 FQNEAQ (reference sequence). This CDR3 comprises 18 residues. V was trimmed by 5 bases and J by 3 bases, leaving 25 bases between them. In nucleotides, the CDR3 is TGTGCCAGCAGCCCCTACGCGGGGCGCGACAGGAGAGACTATGGCTACACCTTC. It translates to CASSPYAGRDRRDYGYTF.

V gene TRBV7-9 combines with J gene TRBJ1-1; D uncertain. From germline, CDR1 is SEHNR and CDR2 FQNEAQ (reference sequence). V was clipped by 1 base and J by 1 base, with 10 bases between them. The CDR3 totals 15 residues. CDR3 sequence reads: CASSLDLSGNTEAFF. Written as DNA, the CDR3 is TGTGCCAGCAGCTTAGACCTGAGTGGGAACACTGAAGCTTTCTTT.

In the case of this clone: The same CDR3 can be traced to other DNA sequences in this sample. The chain has TRBV9 and TRBJ2-3; D is possibly TRBD1 (6 bases). The CDR3 sequence is 15 residues long. Germline V gene sequence: CDR1 SGDLS, CDR2 YYNGEE. Trimming took off 3 bases at V and 0 bases at J, with 11 bases between the two ends. Written as DNA, the CDR3 is TGTGCCAGCAGCGCTAGGACAGCTAGCACAGATACGCAGTATTTT. This codes for CASSARTASTDTQYF.

This clone was seen just once. V and J are TRBV9 and TRBJ2-7; no firm D call. Germline CDR1 is SGDLS and CDR2 is YYNGEE. CDR3 length equals 14 residues. V gave up 0 bases and J gave up 5 bases, with 12 bases separating them. The CDR3 coding sequence is TGTGCCAGCAGCGTAGTACCTTACGCGGACGAGCAGTACTTC. Amino acids: CASSVVPYADEQYF. Drawing the rest from reference TRBV9 and TRBJ2-7, the complete variable domain is DSGVTQTPKHLITATGQRVTLRCSPRSGDLSVYWYQQSLDQGLQFLIQYYNGEERAKGNILERFSAQQFPDLHSELNLSSLELGDSALYFCASSVVPYADEQYFGPGTRLTVT.

The V call is TRBV19, the J call TRBJ1-5, with a tentative D call TRBD1 (6 bases). The V gene lost 5 bases and the J gene lost 8 bases, with 16 bases spanning the gap. CDR1 is LNHDA, CDR2 SQIVND, per germline (reference sequence). This CDR3 is 14 amino acids long. The CDR3 nucleotides are TGTGCCAGTAGTCGGGCAGGGGAGGGAGAGCCCCAGCATTTT. Its protein is CASSRAGEGEPQHF.